Detailed here is one T cell receptor (beta chain). The antigen is unknown. This record belongs to a study of vaccination effects on CD4 cells after COVID-19. The table came from immunoSEQ multiplex PCR; TCRdb's copy has only in-frame clones and leaves some out. The repertoire holds tens of thousands of clones, under 80% seen once, with roughly 2.2% in the top ten. Subsequent to a culture period of 10 days, CD4+ T cells were isolated. Either the BNT162b2 or mRNA-1273 vaccine was given to participants in two doses. The study, taken as a whole, reports: Sampling in the study covered few convalescent patients and included no early post-infection timepoints.

The CDR3 extends over 13 amino acids. Deletions cut 2 bases from V and 5 bases from J, with 9 bases between. The chain joins TRBV12-3 or TRBV12-4 to TRBJ2-5; D gene unclear. The TCR sequence derives from a human donor who received a COVID-19 vaccine. The material sequenced was CD4+ T cells from PBMCs cultured without peptide, taken after COVID-19 vaccination. The CDR3, as DNA: TGTGCCAGCAGTTTAACCAGCCCCGAGACCCAGTACTTC. The encoded protein is CASSLTSPETQYF.